This T cell receptor beta chain was identified in a study of blood T cell repertoires in COVID-19. Across the whole study: COVID-19 samples collected from the United States, Italy and Spain covered acute and convalescent phases. Sources were T cells, B-cell-depleted T cells, or PBMCs; the material itself was cDNA or gDNA.

With 5 bases removed from V and 3 bases from J, the gap between germline ends came to 15 bases. CDR1 is LNHDA and CDR2 is SQIVND in the germline V gene (reference sequence). This CDR3 has 15 residues. Participants' own reports of clinical history determined their cohort assignment. Assay used: immunoSEQ multiplex PCR; TCRdb lists only in-frame clones, some missing. Found here are over 200,000 clones, approximately 85% of them singletons; the top ten hold approximately 1.9%. This sequence joins TRBV19 and TRBJ2-3, with D possibly TRBD1 on 6 matching bases. This receptor was identified in a woman in her forties or fifties who had recovered from COVID-19. The specimen sequenced was PBMCs or T cells enriched from blood (not recorded which). The CDR3 DNA follows: TGTGCCAGTAGTTCAAGGACAGCATTGACAGATACGCAGTATTTT. It specifies CASSSRTALTDTQYF.